Presented here are 10 T cell receptor beta chains from one specimen sequenced in a study of blood T cells in healthy people across ages. Primers used in a second PCR of roughly 6 to 12 cycles were a sample-barcoded 5' primer and a J-beta primer mix. TCRdb re-analysed the 5' RACE reads in MiXCR, keeping a single row per CDR3 protein. Found here are 1.5 million to 2 million distinct CDR3 sequences, approximately 50% of them singletons; the top ten hold approximately 2.1%. Sequenced sample: blood. Source of these receptors: a woman between 40 and 50 years old in good health.

The chain employs TRBV13 and TRBJ1-6, with 7 bases fitting TRBD1. Germline values: CDR1 PRHDT, CDR2 FYEKMQ (reference sequence). This CDR3 has 15 amino acids. V trimming: 7 bases; J trimming: 8 bases; junction bases outside the gene matches: 11. CDR3 DNA sequence: TGTGCCAGCAAGGAGGGGGCGATAGGACATTCACCCCTCCACTTT. Amino acid sequence: CASKEGAIGHSPLHF. Using reference TRBV13 and TRBJ1-6 for the parts outside the CDR3, the full variable domain is AAGVIQSPRHLIKEKRETATLKCYPIPRHDTVYWYQQGPGQDPQFLISFYEKMQSDKGSIPDRFSAQQFSDYHSELNMSSLELGDSALYFCASKEGAIGHSPLHFGNGTRLTVT.

The sample holds a few counts of this clonotype. The chain recombines TRBV6-5 with TRBJ2-3, with 12 positions matching TRBD2. After removal of 0 bases from V and 5 bases from J, the junction contained 12 bases not matched to a gene. The CDR3 is 19 amino acids. From germline, CDR1 is MNHEY and CDR2 SVGAGI. CDR3 nucleotides: TGTGCCAGCAGTTACTCTCCCCCCCAACTAGCGGGGGGAATAGATACGCAGTATTTT. Residues: CASSYSPPQLAGGIDTQYF.

The rearrangement links TRBV6-1 to TRBJ2-4, with 7 bases identical to TRBD1. Germline CDR1 MNHNS, CDR2 SASEGT. The CDR3 contains 16 residues. J gave up 0 bases and V 6 bases, and 8 bases lay outside the gene matches. For the CDR3, the DNA is TGTGCCAGCAGGGGAGTGGGACAGAGAGCCAAAAACATTCAGTACTTC. Its translation is CASRGVGQRAKNIQYF.

This chain links TRBV6-5 with TRBJ2-5, with D perhaps TRBD2 (6 bases). The CDR3 has 14 amino acids. Deletions cut 7 bases from V and 5 bases from J, with 17 bases between. The germline V gene has CDR1 MNHEY and CDR2 SVGAGI. This CDR3 is CASNSPGTRETQYF. The CDR3 DNA reads TGTGCCAGCAATTCTCCCGGGACTCGGGAGACCCAGTACTTC.

This clonotype was counted between two and nine times. The chain is built from TRBV20-1 and TRBJ2-1; 14 nucleotides match TRBD2. The CDR3 covers 19 residues. Germline CDR1 is DFQATT and CDR2 is SNEGSKA (reference sequence). V lost 4 bases, J lost 0 bases, and 11 bases stayed unmatched. The CDR3: CSATITGTSGGRSYNEQFF. CDR3 coding DNA: TGCAGTGCTACAATAACCGGGACTAGCGGGGGTCGCTCCTACAATGAGCAGTTCTTC.

The V gene is TRBV4-3, the J gene TRBJ2-1; 12 bases align to TRBD2. J lost 9 bases, V lost 4 bases, and 13 bases had no gene match. The CDR3 is 17 residues long. Germline V gene sequence: CDR1 LGHNA, CDR2 YSLEER. CDR3 loop: CASSLETTSGRGSEQFF. DNA for the CDR3: TGCGCCAGCAGCCTAGAAACGACTAGCGGGAGAGGGTCTGAGCAGTTCTTC.

This clonotype was counted between two and nine times. V is TRBV5-1 and J is TRBJ2-1, with TRBD1 as a possible D gene (6 bases). The CDR3 totals 16 residues. The germline V gene encodes CDR1 SGHRS and CDR2 YFSETQ. The V end lost 1 base, the J end lost 7 bases, and 18 bases lay between the germline ends. The CDR3 coding sequence is TGCGCCAGCAGCTTGACTACAGGGTTGGTGGTGAATGAGCAGTTCTTC. Translating gives CASSLTTGLVVNEQFF.

This clonotype was seen a handful of times. The V gene is TRBV6-2 or TRBV6-3, the J gene TRBJ2-5; maybe TRBD2 (6 bases). The better agreement between TRBJ2-7 and the DNA end casts doubt on the J call. In germline, CDR1 is MNHEY, CDR2 SVGEGT. The CDR3 consists of 15 residues. The DNA of the CDR3 is TGTGCCAGCAGTTACTTGGGGACGGGAGTCTACGAGCAGTACTTC. It specifies CASSYLGTGVYEQYF.

J is TRBJ1-2 and V is TRBV11-2; no clear D. V was trimmed by 4 bases and J by 4 bases, leaving 22 bases between them. The CDR3 is 17 amino acids. CDR1 is SGHAT, CDR2 FQNNGV, per germline. The CDR3 DNA reads as TGTGCCAGCAGCTCCCATTGGCGCCGGGAGTTGGGCTATGGCTACACCTTC. This sequence encodes CASSSHWRRELGYGYTF.

The V call is TRBV27, the J call TRBJ2-5; no reliable D call. With 6 bases removed from V and 5 bases from J, the gap between germline ends came to 13 bases. Per germline, CDR1 MNHEY and CDR2 SMNVEV (reference sequence). CDR3 length: 13 residues. The CDR3 reads CASSPSVLETQYF. The CDR3 coding sequence is TGTGCCAGCAGCCCGTCTGTCCTGGAGACCCAGTACTTC.